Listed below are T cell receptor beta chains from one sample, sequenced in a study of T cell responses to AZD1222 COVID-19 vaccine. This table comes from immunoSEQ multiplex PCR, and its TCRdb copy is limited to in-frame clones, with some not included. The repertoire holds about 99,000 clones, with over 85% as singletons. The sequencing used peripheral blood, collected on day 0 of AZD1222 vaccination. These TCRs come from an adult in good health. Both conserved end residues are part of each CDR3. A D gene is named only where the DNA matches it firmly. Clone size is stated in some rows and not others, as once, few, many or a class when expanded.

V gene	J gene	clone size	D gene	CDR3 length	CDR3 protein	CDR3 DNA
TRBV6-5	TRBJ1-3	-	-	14	CASTEGFTGNTIYF	TGTGCCAGCACCGAAGGGTTCACTGGAAACACCATATATTTT
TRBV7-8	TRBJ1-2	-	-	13	CASSRTGGYGYTF	TGTGCCAGCAGCCGCACCGGGGGGTATGGCTACACCTTC
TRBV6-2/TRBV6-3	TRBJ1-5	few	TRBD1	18	CASSWETGEGISNQPQHF	TGTGCCAGCAGTTGGGAGACAGGGGAAGGGATTAGCAATCAGCCCCAGCATTTT
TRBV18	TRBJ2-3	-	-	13	CASSPSSTDTQYF	TGTGCCAGCTCACCTTCTAGCACAGATACGCAGTATTTT
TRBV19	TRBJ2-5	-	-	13	CASSMGEQETQYF	TGTGCCAGTAGTATGGGGGAACAAGAGACCCAGTACTTC
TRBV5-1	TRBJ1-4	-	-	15	CASSLYPGASEKLFF	TGCGCCAGCAGCTTGTACCCCGGGGCAAGTGAAAAACTGTTTTTT
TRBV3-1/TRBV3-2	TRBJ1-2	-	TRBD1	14	CASSQGQGAEGYTF	TGTGCCAGCAGCCAAGGACAGGGGGCGGAGGGCTACACCTTC
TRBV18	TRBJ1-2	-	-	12	CASSPDGYGYTF	TGTGCCAGCTCACCCGATGGGTATGGCTACACCTTC
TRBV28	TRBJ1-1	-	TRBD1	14	CASSSPGQGTEAFF	TGTGCCAGCAGTTCACCAGGACAGGGGACTGAAGCTTTCTTT
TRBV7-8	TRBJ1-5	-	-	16	CASSLSSGGDNQPQHF	TGTGCCAGCAGCTTATCGTCTGGGGGAGATAATCAGCCCCAGCATTTT
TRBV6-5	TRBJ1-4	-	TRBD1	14	CATYRGQGNEKLFF	TGTGCCACCTACCGGGGACAGGGTAATGAAAAACTGTTTTTT
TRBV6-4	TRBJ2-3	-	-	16	CASSDGSGAATDTQYF	TGTGCCAGCAGTGACGGTTCAGGGGCCGCCACAGATACGCAGTATTTT
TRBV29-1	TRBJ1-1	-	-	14	CSVYRGSMNTEAFF	TGCAGCGTTTACCGAGGCAGCATGAACACTGAAGCTTTCTTT
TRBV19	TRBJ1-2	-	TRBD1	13	CASSGQGNTGYTF	TGTGCCAGTAGCGGACAGGGAAACACTGGCTACACCTTC
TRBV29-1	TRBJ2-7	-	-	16	CSVTPPGGGTSYEQYF	TGCAGCGTTACCCCACCCGGGGGAGGCACAAGCTACGAGCAGTACTTC
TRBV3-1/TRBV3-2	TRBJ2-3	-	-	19	CASSPRAVGSGASTDTQYF	TGTGCCAGCAGCCCCCGGGCCGTTGGTTCGGGGGCTAGCACAGATACGCAGTATTTT
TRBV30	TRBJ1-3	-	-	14	CAWNNPGHGNTIYF	TGTGCCTGGAACAACCCGGGACACGGAAACACCATATATTTT
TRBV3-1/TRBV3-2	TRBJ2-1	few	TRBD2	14	CASSWTSGDNEQFF	TGTGCCAGCAGCTGGACTAGCGGGGACAATGAGCAGTTCTTC
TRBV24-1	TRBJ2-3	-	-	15	CATSAPGTSTDTQYF	TGTGCCACCAGTGCCCCGGGGACTAGCACAGATACGCAGTATTTT
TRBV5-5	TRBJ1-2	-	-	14	CASSSSQENYGYTF	TGTGCCAGCAGCTCATCCCAGGAAAACTATGGCTACACCTTC